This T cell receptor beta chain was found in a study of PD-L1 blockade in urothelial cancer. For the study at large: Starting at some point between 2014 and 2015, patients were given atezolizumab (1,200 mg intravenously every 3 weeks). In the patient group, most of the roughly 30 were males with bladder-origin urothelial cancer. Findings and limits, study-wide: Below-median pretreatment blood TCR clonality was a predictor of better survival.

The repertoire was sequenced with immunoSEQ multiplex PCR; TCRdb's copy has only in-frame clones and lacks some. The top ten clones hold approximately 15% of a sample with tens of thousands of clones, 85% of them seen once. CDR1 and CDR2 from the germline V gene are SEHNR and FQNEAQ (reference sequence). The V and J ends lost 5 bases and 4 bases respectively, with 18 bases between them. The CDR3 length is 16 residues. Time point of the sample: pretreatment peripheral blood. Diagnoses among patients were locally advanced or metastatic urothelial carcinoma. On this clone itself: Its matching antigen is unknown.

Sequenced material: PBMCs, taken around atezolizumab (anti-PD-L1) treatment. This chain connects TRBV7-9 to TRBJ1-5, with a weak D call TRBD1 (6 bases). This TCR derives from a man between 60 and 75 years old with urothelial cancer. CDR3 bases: TGTGCCAGCAGCCCCGGATTAGGGGGACCAAATCAGCCCCAGCATTTT. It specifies CASSPGLGGPNQPQHF.